This paragraph covers one T cell receptor beta chain sequence. Using immunoSEQ multiplex PCR, the repertoire was profiled, and TCRdb retains in-frame clones only, with some absent. The sample consists of under 80,000 clones, 85% to 90% of them appearing once. These data belong to a study of blood T cell repertoires in COVID-19. About the research overall: Acute and convalescent COVID-19 samples came from the United States, Italy and Spain.

Germline V gives CDR1 SGHNT, CDR2 YYREEE (reference sequence). The ends lost 3 bases at V and 6 bases at J; junction bases unmatched: 17. This CDR3 has 17 amino acids. This chain connects TRBV5-4 to TRBJ2-7, with 8 bases identical to TRBD2. The sequencing input was peripheral blood. The source of this sequence is a woman older than 75 with active COVID-19. The CDR3 nucleotides read TGTGCCAGCAGCTCCGCTTCAGTCGGACTAGCCCGGGGCGAGCAGTACTTC. Translation: CASSSASVGLARGEQYF.